This T cell receptor beta chain was sequenced during a study of glioma-infiltrating T cells after dendritic cell vaccination. From germline, CDR1 is SGHRS and CDR2 YFSETQ. V was cut by 0 bases and J by 8 bases, with 11 bases left in between. The CDR3 is 14 amino acids. The primer mix had 60 V beta and 13 J beta primers. The table came from immunoSEQ multiplex PCR; TCRdb's copy has only in-frame clones and leaves some out. The sample includes some 87,000 clones, over 65% of them seen just once. The sequence was collected from a human donor with glioblastoma. This sample comprised blood, obtained before dendritic cell vaccination. V usage is TRBV5-1 and J usage is TRBJ1-4; D possibly corresponds to TRBD1 (6 bases). The chain's CDR3 is CASSLEQGGEKLFF. CDR3 DNA: TGCGCCAGCAGCTTGGAACAGGGAGGGGAAAAACTGTTTTTT.